The entry below gives a single T cell receptor beta chain sequence along with its context. In the original analysis: The assay estimated nucleated cells by amplifying reference gene primers. Data came from immunoSEQ multiplex PCR; TCRdb stores just in-frame clones and leaves some out. Clone size and the V and J calls come from that table; the DNA yielded D and trimming. This table holds 55,000 or so clones, 87% found once. Germline V gene lookup returns CDR1 SGHRS and CDR2 YFSETQ. The V and J ends lost 4 bases and 2 bases respectively, with 15 bases between them. This CDR3 has 15 amino acids. This sample is part of a study of blood T cell repertoires in COVID-19. Study in general: T cells, B-cell-depleted T cells, or PBMCs provided the cDNA or gDNA that served as material.

This TCR was sampled from a man in his sixties with active or convalescent COVID-19. J is TRBJ2-5 and V is TRBV5-1; the D gene is possibly TRBD1 (5 bases). Sequencing used peripheral blood. The CDR3 reads CASSQARGIQETQYF. CDR3 in DNA: TGCGCCAGCAGCCAGGCAAGGGGTATACAAGAGACCCAGTACTTC. The full variable domain, in which reference TRBV5-1 and TRBJ2-5 provide the parts outside the CDR3, is KAGVTQTPRYLIKTRGQQVTLSCSPISGHRSVSWYQQTPGQGLQFLFEYFSETQRNKGNFPGRFSGRQFSNSRSEMNVSTLELGDSALYLCASSQARGIQETQYFGPGTRLLVL.